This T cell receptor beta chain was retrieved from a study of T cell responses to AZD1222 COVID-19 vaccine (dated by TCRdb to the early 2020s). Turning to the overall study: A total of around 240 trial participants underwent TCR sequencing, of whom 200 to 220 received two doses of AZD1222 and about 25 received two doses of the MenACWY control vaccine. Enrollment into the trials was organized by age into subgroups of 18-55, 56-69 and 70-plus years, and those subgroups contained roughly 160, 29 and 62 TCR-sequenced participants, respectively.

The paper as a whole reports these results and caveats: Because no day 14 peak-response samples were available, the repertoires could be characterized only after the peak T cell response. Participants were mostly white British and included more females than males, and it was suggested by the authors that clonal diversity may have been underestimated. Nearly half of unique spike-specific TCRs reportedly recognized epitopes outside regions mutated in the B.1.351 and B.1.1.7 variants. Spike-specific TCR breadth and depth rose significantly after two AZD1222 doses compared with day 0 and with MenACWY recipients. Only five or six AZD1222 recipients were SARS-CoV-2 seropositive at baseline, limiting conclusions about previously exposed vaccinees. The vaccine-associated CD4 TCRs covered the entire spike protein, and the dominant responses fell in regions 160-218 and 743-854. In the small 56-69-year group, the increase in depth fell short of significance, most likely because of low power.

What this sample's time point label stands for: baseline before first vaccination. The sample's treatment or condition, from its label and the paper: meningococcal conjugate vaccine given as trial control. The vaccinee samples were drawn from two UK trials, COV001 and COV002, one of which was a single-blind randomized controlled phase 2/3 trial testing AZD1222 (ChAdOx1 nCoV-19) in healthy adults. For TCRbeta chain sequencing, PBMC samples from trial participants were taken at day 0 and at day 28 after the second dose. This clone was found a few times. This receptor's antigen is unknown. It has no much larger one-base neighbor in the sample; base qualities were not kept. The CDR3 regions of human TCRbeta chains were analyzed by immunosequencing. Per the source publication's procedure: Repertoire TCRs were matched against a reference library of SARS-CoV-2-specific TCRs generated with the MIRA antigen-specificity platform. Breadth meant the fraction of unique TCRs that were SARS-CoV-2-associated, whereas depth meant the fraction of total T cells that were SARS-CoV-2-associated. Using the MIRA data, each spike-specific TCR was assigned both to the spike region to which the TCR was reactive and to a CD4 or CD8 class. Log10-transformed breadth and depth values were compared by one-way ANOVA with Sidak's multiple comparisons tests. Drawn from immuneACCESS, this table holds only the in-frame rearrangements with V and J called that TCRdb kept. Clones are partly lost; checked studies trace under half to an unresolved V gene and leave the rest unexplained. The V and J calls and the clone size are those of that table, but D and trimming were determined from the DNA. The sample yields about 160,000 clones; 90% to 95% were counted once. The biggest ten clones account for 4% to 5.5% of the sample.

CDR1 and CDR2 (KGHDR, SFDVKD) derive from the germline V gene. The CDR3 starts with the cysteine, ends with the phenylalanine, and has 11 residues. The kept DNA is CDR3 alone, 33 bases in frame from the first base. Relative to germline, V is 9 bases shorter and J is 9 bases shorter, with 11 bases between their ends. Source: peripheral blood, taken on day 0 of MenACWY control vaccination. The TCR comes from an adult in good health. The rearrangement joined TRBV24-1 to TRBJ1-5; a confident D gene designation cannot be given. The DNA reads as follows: TGTGCCACCGTGGGGAGGCGGCCCCAGCATTTT. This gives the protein CATVGRRPQHF.